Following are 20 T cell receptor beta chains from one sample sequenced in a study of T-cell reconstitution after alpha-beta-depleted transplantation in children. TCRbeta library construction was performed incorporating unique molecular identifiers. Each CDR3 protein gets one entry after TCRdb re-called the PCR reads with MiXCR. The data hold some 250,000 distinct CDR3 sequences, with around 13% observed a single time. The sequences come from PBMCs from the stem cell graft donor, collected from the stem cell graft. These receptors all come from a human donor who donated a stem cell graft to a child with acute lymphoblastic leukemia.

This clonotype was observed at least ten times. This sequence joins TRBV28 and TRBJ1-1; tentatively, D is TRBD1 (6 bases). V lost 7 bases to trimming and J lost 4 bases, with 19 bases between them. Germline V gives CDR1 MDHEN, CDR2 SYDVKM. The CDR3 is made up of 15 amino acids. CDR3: CASTLSPGARTEAFF. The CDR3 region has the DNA TGTGCCAGCACCTTATCCCCGGGGGCGCGCACTGAAGCTTTCTTT.

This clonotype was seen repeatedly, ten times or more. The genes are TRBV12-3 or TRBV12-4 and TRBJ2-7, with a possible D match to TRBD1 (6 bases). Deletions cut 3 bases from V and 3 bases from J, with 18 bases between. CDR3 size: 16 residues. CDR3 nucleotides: TGTGCCAGCAGTTTCCATCCCAGGGGTGACTTCTACGAGCAGTACTTC. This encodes CASSFHPRGDFYEQYF.

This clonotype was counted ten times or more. Here the CDR3 reads CASSYSQGPYNEQFF. The CDR3 DNA reads TGTGCCAGCAGTTACTCACAGGGACCGTACAATGAGCAGTTCTTC. V gene TRBV6-2 or TRBV6-3 combines with J gene TRBJ2-1; a possible D gene is TRBD1 (6 bases). Germline-derived CDR1 and CDR2 are MNHEY and SVGEGT. The CDR3 covers 15 residues. Trimming removed 0 bases at V and 4 bases at J, with 10 bases between.

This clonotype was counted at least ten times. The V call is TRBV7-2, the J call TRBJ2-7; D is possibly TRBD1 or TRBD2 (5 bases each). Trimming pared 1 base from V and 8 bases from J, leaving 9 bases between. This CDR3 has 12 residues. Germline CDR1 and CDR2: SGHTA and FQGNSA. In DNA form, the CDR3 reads TGTGCCAGCAGCTTAGAGGTGGGACAGCAGTACTTC. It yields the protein CASSLEVGQQYF.

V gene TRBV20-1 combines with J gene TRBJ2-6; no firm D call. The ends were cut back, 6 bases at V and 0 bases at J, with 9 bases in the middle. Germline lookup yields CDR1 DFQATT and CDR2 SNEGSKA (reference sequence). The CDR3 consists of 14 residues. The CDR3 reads CSALTASGANVLTF. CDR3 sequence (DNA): TGCAGTGCCCTGACGGCCTCTGGGGCCAACGTCCTGACTTTC.

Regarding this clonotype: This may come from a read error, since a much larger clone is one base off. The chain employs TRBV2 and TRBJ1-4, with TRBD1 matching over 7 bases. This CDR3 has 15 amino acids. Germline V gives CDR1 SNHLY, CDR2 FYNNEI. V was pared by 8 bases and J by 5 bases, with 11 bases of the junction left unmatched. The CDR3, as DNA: TGTGCCAGCGGGGGCTCAGGGGGATCGAATGAAAAACTGTTTTTT. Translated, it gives CASGGSGGSNEKLFF.

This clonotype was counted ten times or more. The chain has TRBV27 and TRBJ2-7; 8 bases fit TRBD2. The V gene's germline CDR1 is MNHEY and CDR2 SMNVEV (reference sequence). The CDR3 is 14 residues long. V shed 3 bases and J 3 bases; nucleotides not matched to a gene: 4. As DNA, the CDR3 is TGTGCCAGCAGTTTTCTGGGACTAGGCTACGAGCAGTACTTC. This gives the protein CASSFLGLGYEQYF.

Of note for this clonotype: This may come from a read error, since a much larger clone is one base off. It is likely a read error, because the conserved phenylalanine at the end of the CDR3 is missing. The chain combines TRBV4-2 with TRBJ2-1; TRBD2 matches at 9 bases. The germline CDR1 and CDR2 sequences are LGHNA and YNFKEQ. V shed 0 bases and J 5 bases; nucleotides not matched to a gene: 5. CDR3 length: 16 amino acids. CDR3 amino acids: CASSQDPAGGHNEQFL. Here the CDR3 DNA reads TGTGCCAGCAGCCAAGATCCAGCGGGAGGCCACAATGAGCAGTTCCTC.

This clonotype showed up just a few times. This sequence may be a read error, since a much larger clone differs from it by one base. For the CDR3, the DNA is TGTGCCAGCAGCTTGCGGGATCAGCCCCAGCATTTT. This gives the protein CASSLRDQPQHF. The J gene is TRBJ1-5, the V gene TRBV3-1; D remains ambiguous. V gave up 5 bases and J gave up 5 bases, with 7 bases separating them. CDR3 size: 12 residues. Germline V gene data show CDR1 as LGHDT and CDR2 as YNNKEL (reference sequence).

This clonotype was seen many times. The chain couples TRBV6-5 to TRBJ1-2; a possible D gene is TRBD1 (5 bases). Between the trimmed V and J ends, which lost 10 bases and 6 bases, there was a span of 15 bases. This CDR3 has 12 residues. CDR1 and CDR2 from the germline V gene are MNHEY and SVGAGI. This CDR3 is CATPRGRHGYTF. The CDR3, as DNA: TGTGCCACCCCACGGGGGAGGCATGGCTACACCTTC.

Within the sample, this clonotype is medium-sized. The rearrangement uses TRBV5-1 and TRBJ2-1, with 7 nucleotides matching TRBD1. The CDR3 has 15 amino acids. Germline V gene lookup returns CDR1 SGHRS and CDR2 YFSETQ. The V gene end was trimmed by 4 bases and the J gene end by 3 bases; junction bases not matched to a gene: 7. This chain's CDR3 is CASSTQGEGYNEQFF. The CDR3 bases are TGCGCCAGCAGCACCCAGGGGGAAGGCTACAATGAGCAGTTCTTC.

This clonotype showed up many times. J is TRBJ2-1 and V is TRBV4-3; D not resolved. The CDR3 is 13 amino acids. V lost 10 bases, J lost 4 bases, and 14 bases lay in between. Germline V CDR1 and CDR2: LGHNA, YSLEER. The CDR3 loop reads CATSWAVYNEQFF. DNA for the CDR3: TGCGCCACCTCTTGGGCAGTTTACAATGAGCAGTTCTTC.

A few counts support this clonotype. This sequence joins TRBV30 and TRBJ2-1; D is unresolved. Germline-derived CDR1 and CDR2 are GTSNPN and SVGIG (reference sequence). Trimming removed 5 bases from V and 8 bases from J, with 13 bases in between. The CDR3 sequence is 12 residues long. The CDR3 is CAWDSKDDEQFF. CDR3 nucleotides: TGTGCCTGGGACTCGAAGGACGATGAGCAGTTCTTC.

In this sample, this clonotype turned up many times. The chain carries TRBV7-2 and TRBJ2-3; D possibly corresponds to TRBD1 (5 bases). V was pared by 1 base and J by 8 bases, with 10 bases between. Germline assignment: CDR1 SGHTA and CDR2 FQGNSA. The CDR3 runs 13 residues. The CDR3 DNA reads TGTGCCAGCAGCTTAGAAGCAGGGCGTACGCAGTATTTT. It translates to CASSLEAGRTQYF.

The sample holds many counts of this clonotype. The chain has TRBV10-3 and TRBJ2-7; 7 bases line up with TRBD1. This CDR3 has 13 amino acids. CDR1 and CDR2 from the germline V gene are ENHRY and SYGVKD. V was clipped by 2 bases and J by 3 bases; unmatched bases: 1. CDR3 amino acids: CAISEGTDYEQYF. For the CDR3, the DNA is TGTGCCATCAGTGAGGGGACAGACTACGAGCAGTACTTC.

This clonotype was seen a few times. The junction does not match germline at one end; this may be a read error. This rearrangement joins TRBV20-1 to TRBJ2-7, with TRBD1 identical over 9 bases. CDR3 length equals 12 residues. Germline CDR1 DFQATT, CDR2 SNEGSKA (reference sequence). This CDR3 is CSASYTGGPSNF. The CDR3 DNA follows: TGCAGTGCCAGTTATACAGGGGGCCCATCGAACTTC.

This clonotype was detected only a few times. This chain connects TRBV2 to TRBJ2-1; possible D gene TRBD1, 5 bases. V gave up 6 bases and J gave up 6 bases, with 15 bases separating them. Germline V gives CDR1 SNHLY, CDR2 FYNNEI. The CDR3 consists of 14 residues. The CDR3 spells CASSDVTAINEQFF. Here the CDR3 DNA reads TGTGCCAGCAGCGATGTGACAGCCATCAATGAGCAGTTCTTC.

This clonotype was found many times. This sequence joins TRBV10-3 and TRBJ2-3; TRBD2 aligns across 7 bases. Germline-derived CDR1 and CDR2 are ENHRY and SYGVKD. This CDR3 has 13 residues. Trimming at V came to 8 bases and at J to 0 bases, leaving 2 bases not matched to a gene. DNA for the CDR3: TGTGCCATCGGCGGGAGCAGCACAGATACGCAGTATTTT. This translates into CAIGGSSTDTQYF.

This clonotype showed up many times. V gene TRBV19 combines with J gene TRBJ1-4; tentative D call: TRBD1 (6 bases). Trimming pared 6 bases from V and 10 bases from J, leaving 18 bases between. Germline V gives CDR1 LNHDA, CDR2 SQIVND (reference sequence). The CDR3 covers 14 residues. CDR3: CASSRDRSRAKLFF. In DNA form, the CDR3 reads TGTGCCAGTAGCCGTGACAGGAGTCGTGCAAAACTGTTTTTT.

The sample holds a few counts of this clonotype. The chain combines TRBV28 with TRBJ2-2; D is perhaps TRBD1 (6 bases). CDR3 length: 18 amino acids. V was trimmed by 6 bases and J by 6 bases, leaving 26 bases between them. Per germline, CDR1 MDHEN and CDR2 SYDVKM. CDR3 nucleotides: TGTGCCAGCAGCCCCTCTTACAATAGGGGGTTAGTCGCCGGGGAGCTGTTTTTT. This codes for CASSPSYNRGLVAGELFF.